The T cell receptor (beta chain) under discussion was sequenced for a study of beta chain features in type 1 diabetes. CD45RO/CCR7/CD25/CD127/CD95/CD27 sorting isolated CD4+ naive, central memory, regulatory and stem cell-like memory cells. TCRB transcripts that were expressed got sequenced, as all of the isolated RNA had been reverse transcribed. Several million reads was the average for naive, central memory and regulatory T cell samples. Clones were sequenced by immunoSEQ multiplex PCR, and TCRdb holds only the in-frame ones, with some missing. The sample lists 130,000 to 150,000 clones, over 9.5% occurring once. Sequences were obtained from naive CD4+ T cells from blood. This sequence originates from a man aged 18 to 29 in good health.

CDR3: CSVVGTGRIYGYTF. The CDR3 DNA reads TGCAGCGTTGTCGGGACAGGCCGGATCTATGGCTACACCTTC. The rearrangement uses TRBV29-1 and TRBJ1-2, with 8 bases matching TRBD1. The germline CDR1 and CDR2 sequences are SQVTM and ANQGSEA. This CDR3 has 14 residues. Germline trimming cut 4 bases from V and 4 bases from J; bases unmatched to any gene: 8. The variable domain in full, completed from reference TRBV29-1 and TRBJ1-2, reads SAVISQKPSRDICQRGTSLTIQCQVDSQVTMMFWYRQQPGQSLTLIATANQGSEATYESGFVIDKFPISRPNLTFSTLTVSNMSPEDSSIYLCSVVGTGRIYGYTFGSGTRLTVV.